This T cell receptor (beta chain) is from a study of T cell responses to AZD1222 COVID-19 vaccine (dated by TCRdb to about 2021). Looking at the study overall: AZD1222 recipients with second doses at about 4 weeks or about 12 weeks were pooled, because spike-specific TCR depth and breadth did not differ between schedules. A total of about 240 trial participants underwent TCR sequencing, of whom 207 received two doses of AZD1222 and about 26 received two doses of the MenACWY control vaccine. Trial participants were enrolled by age into subgroups of 18-55, 56-69 and 70-plus years, and approximately 150, 30 and 60 TCR-sequenced participants, respectively, were included in these subgroups.

The CDR3 regions of human TCRbeta chains were analyzed by immunosequencing. In the original analysis: TCRs in the repertoires were compared against a reference library of SARS-CoV-2-specific TCRs that had been generated with the MIRA antigen-specificity platform. Breadth was defined as the fraction of unique TCRs that were SARS-CoV-2-associated. Depth was defined as the fraction of total T cells that were SARS-CoV-2-associated. Using the MIRA data, every spike-specific TCR was mapped to the spike region that the TCR reacted to and assigned to either a CD4 or a CD8 class. Log10-transformed breadth and depth values were compared by one-way ANOVA with Sidak's multiple comparisons tests. Drawn from immuneACCESS, this table holds only the in-frame rearrangements with V and J called that TCRdb kept. Clones are partly lost; checked studies trace under half to an unresolved V gene and leave the rest unexplained. V and J calls and clone size are given by that table; D and trimming were obtained from the DNA. The sample profile shows approximately 97,000 clones; roughly nine tenths of them were found once. The leading ten clones occupy around 8.1% of the sample.

Results the study describes overall, beyond this receptor: After two AZD1222 doses, both the breadth and the depth of spike-specific TCRs were significantly higher than at day 0 and than in MenACWY recipients. Only five or six AZD1222 recipients were SARS-CoV-2 seropositive at baseline, limiting conclusions about previously exposed vaccinees. Participants were mostly white British, with more females than males. The authors suggested clonal diversity may have been underestimated. Vaccine-associated CD4 TCRs spanned the whole spike protein, with dominant responses in regions 160-218 and 743-854. Reportedly, almost half of the unique spike-specific TCRs recognized epitopes lying outside the regions that are mutated in the B.1.351 and B.1.1.7 variants. Because no day 14 peak-response samples were available, repertoires were characterized only after the peak T cell response. In the small 56-69-year group, the increase in depth fell short of significance, most likely because of low power.

The meaning of the sample's time point label: baseline before first vaccination. The vaccinee samples were drawn from two UK trials, COV001 and COV002, one of which was a single-blind randomized controlled phase 2/3 trial testing AZD1222 (ChAdOx1 nCoV-19) in healthy adults. Trial participant PBMC samples were collected at day 0 and day 28 after the second dose for TCRbeta chain sequencing. In this sample, this clone turned up a few times. Its antigen is still unknown. Base qualities are not provided; no much larger clone lies one nucleotide away. CDR1 and CDR2 are drawn from the germline V gene: MNHEY, SVGAGI. Including the terminal cysteine and phenylalanine, the CDR3 comprises 15 residues. Of all the DNA, just the CDR3 is kept, 45 bases in frame from base 1. The germline V and J ends show losses of 6 bases and 4 bases respectively, and no gene match explains 5 bases of the junction.

The receptor's source is an adult in good health. The rearrangement joined TRBV6-5 to TRBJ2-3; TRBD2 agrees with 12 junctional bases. This specimen was peripheral blood, taken on day 0 of AZD1222 vaccination. The DNA reads TGTGCCAGCAGATCTACTAGCGGGAGGTCAGATACGCAGTATTTT. Its coded protein is CASRSTSGRSDTQYF.